Sequencing of this T cell receptor (beta chain) was carried out in a study of cytomegalovirus exposure and HLA in healthy donors. Researchers ran the PCR with 60 Vbeta and 13 Jbeta primers. TCRdb's table, derived via immunoSEQ multiplex PCR, lists solely in-frame clones and lacks some. The table includes 150,000 to 200,000 clones, 80% detected once. Per germline, CDR1 SGHRS and CDR2 YFSETQ. There are 14 residues in the CDR3. Deletions cut 2 bases from V and 6 bases from J, with 14 bases between. Material: PBMCs. The chain uses TRBV5-1 and TRBJ1-1; a possible D gene is TRBD1 (5 bases). The TCR comes from a woman aged 40 to 49 in good health and CMV-seronegative. CDR3 nucleotides: TGCGCCAGCAGCTTCGGGGGTATAAGGCCTGAAGCTTTCTTT. It codes for CASSFGGIRPEAFF. Based on the CDR3 plus reference TRBV5-1 and TRBJ1-1, the full variable domain is KAGVTQTPRYLIKTRGQQVTLSCSPISGHRSVSWYQQTPGQGLQFLFEYFSETQRNKGNFPGRFSGRQFSNSRSEMNVSTLELGDSALYLCASSFGGIRPEAFFGQGTRLTVV.